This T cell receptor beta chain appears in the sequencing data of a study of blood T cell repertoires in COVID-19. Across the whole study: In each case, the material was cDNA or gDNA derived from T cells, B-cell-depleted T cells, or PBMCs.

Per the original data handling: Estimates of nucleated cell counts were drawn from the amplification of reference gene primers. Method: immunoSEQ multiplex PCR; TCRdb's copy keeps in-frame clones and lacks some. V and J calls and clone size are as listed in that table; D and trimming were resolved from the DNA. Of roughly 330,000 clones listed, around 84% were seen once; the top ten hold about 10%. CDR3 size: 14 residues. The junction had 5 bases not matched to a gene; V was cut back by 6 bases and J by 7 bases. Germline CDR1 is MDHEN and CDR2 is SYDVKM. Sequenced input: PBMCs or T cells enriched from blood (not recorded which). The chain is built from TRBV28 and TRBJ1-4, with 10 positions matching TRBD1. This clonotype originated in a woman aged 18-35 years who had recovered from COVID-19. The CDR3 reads CASRPGTGVEKLFF. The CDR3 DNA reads TGTGCCAGCAGACCCGGGACAGGGGTTGAAAAACTGTTTTTT.